This entry concerns a single TCR beta chain. This record belongs to a study of blood T cell repertoires in COVID-19. In the study overall: Italy, Spain and the United States were the sources of the convalescent and acute COVID-19 samples.

The Seattle patients joined while their infection was active and were tracked longitudinally afterward. The junction had 7 bases not matched to a gene; V was cut back by 5 bases and J by 5 bases. Germline lookup yields CDR1 LNHDA and CDR2 SQIVND (reference sequence). There are 14 residues in the CDR3. Original data processing: Quantification of nucleated cells was approximated via reference gene primer amplification. Only in-frame clones appear in the TCRdb table, and some are missing; sequencing was by immunoSEQ multiplex PCR. The DNA gave D and trimming, while V, J and clone size come from that table. The sample consists of approximately 170,000 clones, 80% to 95% of them appearing once.

Sequenced sample: peripheral blood. This receptor was obtained from a woman aged 55-69 years with COVID-19, enrolled during active disease. The V gene is TRBV19, the J gene TRBJ1-1; 8 nucleotides match TRBD1. The CDR3 protein is CASSLDRGWTEAFF. CDR3 sequence (DNA): TGTGCCAGTAGTCTTGACAGGGGTTGGACTGAAGCTTTCTTT.